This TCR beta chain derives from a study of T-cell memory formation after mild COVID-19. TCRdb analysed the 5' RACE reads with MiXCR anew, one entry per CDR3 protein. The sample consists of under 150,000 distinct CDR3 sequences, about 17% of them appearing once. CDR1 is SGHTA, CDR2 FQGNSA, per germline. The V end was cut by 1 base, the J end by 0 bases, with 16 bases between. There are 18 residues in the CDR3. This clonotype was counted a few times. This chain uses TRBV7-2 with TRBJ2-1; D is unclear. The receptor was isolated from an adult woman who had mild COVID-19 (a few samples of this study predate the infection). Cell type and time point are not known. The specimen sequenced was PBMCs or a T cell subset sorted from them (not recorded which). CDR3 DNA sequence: TGTGCCAGCAGCTTAGGGGCGGCGGTAGCCCTCTCCTACAATGAGCAGTTCTTC. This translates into CASSLGAAVALSYNEQFF.